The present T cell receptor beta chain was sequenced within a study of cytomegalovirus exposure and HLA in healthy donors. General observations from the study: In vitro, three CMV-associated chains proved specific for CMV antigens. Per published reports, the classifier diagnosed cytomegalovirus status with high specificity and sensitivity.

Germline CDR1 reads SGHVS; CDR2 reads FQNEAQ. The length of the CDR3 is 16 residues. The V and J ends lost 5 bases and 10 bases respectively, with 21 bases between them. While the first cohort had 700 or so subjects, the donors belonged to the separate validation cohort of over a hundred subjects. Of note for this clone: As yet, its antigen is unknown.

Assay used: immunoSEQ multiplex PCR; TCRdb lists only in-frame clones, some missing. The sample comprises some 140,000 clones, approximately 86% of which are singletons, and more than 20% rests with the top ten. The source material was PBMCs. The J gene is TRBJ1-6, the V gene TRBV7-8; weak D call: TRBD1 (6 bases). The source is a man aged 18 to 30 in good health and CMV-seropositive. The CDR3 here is CASSAYRTAQGSPLHF. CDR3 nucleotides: TGTGCCAGCAGCGCGTACAGGACAGCCCAAGGATCACCCCTCCACTTT. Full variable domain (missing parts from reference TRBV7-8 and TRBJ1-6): GAGVSQSPRYKVAKRGQDVALRCDPISGHVSLFWYQQALGQGPEFLTYFQNEAQLDKSGLPSDRFFAERPEGSVSTLKIQRTQQEDSAVYLCASSAYRTAQGSPLHFGNGTRLTVT.